This TCR beta chain was recorded in a study of post-analysis software for immune sequencing data. With regard to this clonotype: Its antigen remains unidentified.

Findings and caveats of the study: Same-batch samples co-clustered strongly by F measure. TRBV5-6, TRBV5-1 and TRBV20-1 were among several TRBV segments more frequent in patients than controls. Comparison with controls showed significantly lower normalized Chao1 diversity in multiple sclerosis patients.

Presence of unique molecular identifiers characterized the TCR beta cDNA libraries. Each CDR3 protein gets one entry after TCRdb re-called the PCR reads with MiXCR. The sample comprises 500,000 to 600,000 distinct CDR3 sequences, roughly 45% of which are singletons, and around 1.7% rests with the top ten. The germline gives CDR1 SGHRS, CDR2 YFSETQ. After removal of 7 bases from V and 7 bases from J, the junction contained 11 bases not matched to a gene. CDR3 length: 14 amino acids. The clonotype was recovered from a girl under 18 with multiple sclerosis. Sequencing used blood. The chain links TRBV5-1 to TRBJ2-1, with TRBD1 matching over 7 bases. The CDR3 loop is CASRLNRGSNEQFF. The CDR3 nucleotides are TGCGCCAGCCGTCTAAACAGGGGTAGTAATGAGCAGTTCTTC. The entire variable domain, with the rest obtained from reference TRBV5-1 and TRBJ2-1, is as follows: KAGVTQTPRYLIKTRGQQVTLSCSPISGHRSVSWYQQTPGQGLQFLFEYFSETQRNKGNFPGRFSGRQFSNSRSEMNVSTLELGDSALYLCASRLNRGSNEQFFGPGTRLTVL.